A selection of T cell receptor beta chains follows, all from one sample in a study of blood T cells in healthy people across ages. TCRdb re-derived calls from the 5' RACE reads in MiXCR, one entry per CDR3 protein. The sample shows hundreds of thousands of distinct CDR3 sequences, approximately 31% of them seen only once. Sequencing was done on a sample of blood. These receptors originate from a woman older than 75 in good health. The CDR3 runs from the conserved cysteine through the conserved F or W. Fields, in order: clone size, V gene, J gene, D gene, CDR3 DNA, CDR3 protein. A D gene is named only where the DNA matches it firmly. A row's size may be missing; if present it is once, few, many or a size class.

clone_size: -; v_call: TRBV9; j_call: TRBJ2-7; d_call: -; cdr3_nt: TGTGCCAGCACCCGAGGAGGGGCCAACCCCCCTTACGAGCAGTACTTC; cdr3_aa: CASTRGGANPPYEQYF
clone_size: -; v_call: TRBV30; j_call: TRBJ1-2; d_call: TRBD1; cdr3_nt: TGTGCCTGGAGAGTAGGGGGACAGGGCAGCTATGGCTACACCTTC; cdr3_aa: CAWRVGGQGSYGYTF
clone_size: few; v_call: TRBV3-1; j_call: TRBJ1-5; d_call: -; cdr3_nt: TGTGCCAGCAGCCCCTCACATAATCAGCCCCAGCATTTT; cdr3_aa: CASSPSHNQPQHF
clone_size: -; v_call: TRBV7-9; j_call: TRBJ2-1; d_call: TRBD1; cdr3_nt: TGTGCCAGCAGCCCAGTACAGGGGGGAAATGAGCAGTTCTTC; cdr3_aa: CASSPVQGGNEQFF
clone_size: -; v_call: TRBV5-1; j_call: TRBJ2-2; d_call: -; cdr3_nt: TGCGCCAGCAGCCCAGACGCGTTTACCGGGGAGCTGTTTTTT; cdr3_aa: CASSPDAFTGELFF
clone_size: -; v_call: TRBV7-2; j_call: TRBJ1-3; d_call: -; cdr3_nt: TGTGCCAGCAGCCCACTTGAGGGTTGGGGAAACACCATATATTTT; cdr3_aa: CASSPLEGWGNTIYF
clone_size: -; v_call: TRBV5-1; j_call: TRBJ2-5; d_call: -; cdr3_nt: TGCGCCAGCAGCTTGGGGGACGGAAAAGAGACCCAGTACTTC; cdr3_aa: CASSLGDGKETQYF
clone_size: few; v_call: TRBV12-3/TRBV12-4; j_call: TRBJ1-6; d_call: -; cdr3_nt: TGTGCCAGCAGCACGGCGAGTCTCTTGAATTCACCCCTCCACTTT; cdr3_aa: CASSTASLLNSPLHF
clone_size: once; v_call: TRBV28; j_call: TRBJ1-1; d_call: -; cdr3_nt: TGTGCCAGCAGTCGCTGGGGGGGTATCACTGAAGCTTTCTTT; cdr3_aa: CASSRWGGITEAFF
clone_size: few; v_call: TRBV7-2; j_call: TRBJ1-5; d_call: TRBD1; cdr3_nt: TGTGCCAGCAGCTTAGTGGGACAGGGCAATCAGCCCCAGCATTTT; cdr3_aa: CASSLVGQGNQPQHF
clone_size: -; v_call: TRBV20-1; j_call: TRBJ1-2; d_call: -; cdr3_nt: TGCAGTGCTAGTCCCGTTGTAGGGGAGGACTATGGCTACACCTTC; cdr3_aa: CSASPVVGEDYGYTF
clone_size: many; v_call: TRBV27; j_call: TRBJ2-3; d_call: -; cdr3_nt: TGTGCCAGCACCGCCGAGGGGGTCCGCACAGATACGCAGTATTTT; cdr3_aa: CASTAEGVRTDTQYF
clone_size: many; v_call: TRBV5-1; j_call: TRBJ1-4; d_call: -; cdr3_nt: TGCGCCAGCAGCTTGGTTGGGACGGCAAATGAAAAACTGTTTTTT; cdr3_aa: CASSLVGTANEKLFF
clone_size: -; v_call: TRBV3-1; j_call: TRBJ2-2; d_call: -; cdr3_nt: TGTGCCAGCAGCCAAGATCTGGGGCAGGGGAGGTTGTTTTTT; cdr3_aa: CASSQDLGQGRLFF
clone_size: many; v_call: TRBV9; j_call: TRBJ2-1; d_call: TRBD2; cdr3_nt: TGTGCCAGCAGCGTAGGACTGCGGGGGGGCAATGAGCAGTTCTTC; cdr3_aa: CASSVGLRGGNEQFF
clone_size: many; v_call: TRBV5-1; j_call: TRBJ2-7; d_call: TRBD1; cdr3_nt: TGCGCCAGCAGCTTGGGGACAGGGGCCTTCTACGAGCAGTACTTC; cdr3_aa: CASSLGTGAFYEQYF
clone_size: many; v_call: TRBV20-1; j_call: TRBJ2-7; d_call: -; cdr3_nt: TGCAGTGCTAGCCGGGGGCGCTCCTACGAGCAGTACTTC; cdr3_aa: CSASRGRSYEQYF
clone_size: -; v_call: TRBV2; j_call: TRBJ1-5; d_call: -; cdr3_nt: TGTGCCAGCAGTGAACGGGCGTACCAGCCCCAGCATTTT; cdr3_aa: CASSERAYQPQHF
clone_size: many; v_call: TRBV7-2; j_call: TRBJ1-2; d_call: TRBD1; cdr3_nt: TGTGCCAGCAGCGACAGGGTCTATGGCTACACCTTC; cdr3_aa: CASSDRVYGYTF
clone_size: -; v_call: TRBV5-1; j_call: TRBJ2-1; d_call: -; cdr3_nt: TGCGCCAGCAGCTGGTACCCCCGGGATGAGCAGTTCTTC; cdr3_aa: CASSWYPRDEQFF
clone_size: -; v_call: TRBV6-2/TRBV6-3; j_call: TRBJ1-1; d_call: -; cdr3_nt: TGTGCCAGCAGTTACCTGGGACCACGGAACTTGAACACTGAAGCTTTCTTT; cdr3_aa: CASSYLGPRNLNTEAFF
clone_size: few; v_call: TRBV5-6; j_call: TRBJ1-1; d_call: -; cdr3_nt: TGTGCCAGCAGCTTGGTGACGGGGAGAACTTTCTTT; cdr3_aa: CASSLVTGRTFF
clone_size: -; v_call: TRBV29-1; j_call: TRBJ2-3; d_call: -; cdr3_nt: TGCAGCGTTGCCCTGACGGCAAGAGTGGATACGCAGTATTTT; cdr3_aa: CSVALTARVDTQYF
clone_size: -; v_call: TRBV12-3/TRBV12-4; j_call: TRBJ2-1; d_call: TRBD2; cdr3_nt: TGTGCCAGCAGTTTTGGGCTAGCGGGGTTTTATGAGCAGTTCTTC; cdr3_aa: CASSFGLAGFYEQFF
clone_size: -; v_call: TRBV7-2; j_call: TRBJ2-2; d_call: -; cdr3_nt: TGTGCCAGCAGCTTTAGGGGAACCGGGGGGCTGTTTTTT; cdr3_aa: CASSFRGTGGLFF
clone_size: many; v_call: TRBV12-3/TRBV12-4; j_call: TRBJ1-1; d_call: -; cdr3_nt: TGTGCCAGCAGGCCCAGGGGTTTGGGATTGAACACTGAAGCTTTCTTT; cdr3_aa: CASRPRGLGLNTEAFF
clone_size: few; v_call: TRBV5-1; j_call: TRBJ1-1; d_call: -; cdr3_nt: TGCGCCAGCAGCTTCAAAAGGAACACTGAAGCTTTCTTT; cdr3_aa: CASSFKRNTEAFF
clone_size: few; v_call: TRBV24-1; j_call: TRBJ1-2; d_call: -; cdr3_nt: TGTGCCACCAGTGGTGGAGCAGAGTGGGGCTATGGCTACACCTTC; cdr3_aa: CATSGGAEWGYGYTF
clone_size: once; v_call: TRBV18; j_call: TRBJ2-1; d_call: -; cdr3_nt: TGTGCCAGCTCACCAAGGTTTCAGGGTGAGCAGTTCTTC; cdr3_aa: CASSPRFQGEQFF
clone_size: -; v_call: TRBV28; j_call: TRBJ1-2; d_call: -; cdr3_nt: TGTGCCAGCAGTTTATTGAGGTCTGGCTACACCTTC; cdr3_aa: CASSLLRSGYTF
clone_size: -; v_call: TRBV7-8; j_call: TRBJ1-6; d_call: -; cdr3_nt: TGTGCCAGCAGCTTAGACTTAACACCTGTCGATTCACCCCTCCACTTT; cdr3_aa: CASSLDLTPVDSPLHF
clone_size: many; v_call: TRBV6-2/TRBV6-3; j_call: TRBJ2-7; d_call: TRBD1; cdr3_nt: TGTGCCAGCAGTCCACAATCGACAGGGGCAAGCGTCGAGCAGTACTTC; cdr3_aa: CASSPQSTGASVEQYF
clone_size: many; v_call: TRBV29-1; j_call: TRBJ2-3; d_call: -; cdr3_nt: TGCAGCGTTGAATTGGGGGCCGGAGATACGCAGTATTTT; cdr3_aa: CSVELGAGDTQYF
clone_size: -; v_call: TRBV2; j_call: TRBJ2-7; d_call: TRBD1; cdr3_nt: TGTGCCAGTTCGACAGGGGGTAGATACAATGAGCAGTACTTC; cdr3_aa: CASSTGGRYNEQYF
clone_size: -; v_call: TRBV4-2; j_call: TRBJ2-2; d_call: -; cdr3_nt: TGTGCCAGCAGCCAAGGGACAACGGTTGCGAACACCGGGGAGCTGTTTTTT; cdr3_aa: CASSQGTTVANTGELFF
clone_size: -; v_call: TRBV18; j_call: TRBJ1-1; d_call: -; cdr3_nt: TGTGCCAGCTCATCGGCCATTATGAACACTGAAGCTTTCTTT; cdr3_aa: CASSSAIMNTEAFF
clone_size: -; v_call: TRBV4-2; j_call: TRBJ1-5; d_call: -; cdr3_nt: TGTGCCAGCAGCTTAAGGGACATCGATCAGCCCCAGCATTTT; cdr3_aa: CASSLRDIDQPQHF
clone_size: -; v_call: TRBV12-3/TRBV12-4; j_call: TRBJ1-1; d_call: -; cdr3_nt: TGTGCCAGCAGACGGACTCCAAACACTGAAGCTTTCTTT; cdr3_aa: CASRRTPNTEAFF
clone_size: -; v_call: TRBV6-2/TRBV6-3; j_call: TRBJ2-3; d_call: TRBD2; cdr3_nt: TGTGCCAGCAGTTATAGGGGACTAAGGACAGATACGCAGTATTTT; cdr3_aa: CASSYRGLRTDTQYF
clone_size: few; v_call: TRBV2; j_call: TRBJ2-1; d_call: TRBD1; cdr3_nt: TGTGCCAGCAGTGCCCCCGGACAGGGGACCTACAATGAGCAGTTCTTC; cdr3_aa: CASSAPGQGTYNEQFF
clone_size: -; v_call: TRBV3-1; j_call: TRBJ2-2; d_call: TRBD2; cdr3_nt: TGTGCCAGCAGACAGGGACTAGCGGGGGCGAACGCCGGGGAGCTGTTTTTT; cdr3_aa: CASRQGLAGANAGELFF
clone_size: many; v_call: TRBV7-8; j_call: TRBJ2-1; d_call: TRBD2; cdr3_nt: TGTGCCAGCAGCAAAGGCGGCTTAGCGGGGGGGCACGAGCAGTTCTTC; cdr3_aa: CASSKGGLAGGHEQFF
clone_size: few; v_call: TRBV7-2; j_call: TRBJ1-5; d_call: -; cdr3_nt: TGTGCCAGCAGCTTAGATGGGGGAAAAGATCAGCCCCAGCATTTT; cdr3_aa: CASSLDGGKDQPQHF
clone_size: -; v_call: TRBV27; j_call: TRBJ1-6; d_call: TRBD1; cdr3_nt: TGTGCCAGCAGTTTATCGGTCTTAGGCAGGGGGTTAGATTCACCCCTCCACTTT; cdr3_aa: CASSLSVLGRGLDSPLHF
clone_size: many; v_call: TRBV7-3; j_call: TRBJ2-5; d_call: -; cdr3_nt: TGTGCCAGCAGCTTAACTGAGACATCCCTCCCCAAGACCCAGTACTTC; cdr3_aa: CASSLTETSLPKTQYF
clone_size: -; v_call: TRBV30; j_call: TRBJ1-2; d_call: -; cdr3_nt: TGTGCCTGGAGCACCGGGACCCCTACCCATCATGGCTACACCTTC; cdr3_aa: CAWSTGTPTHHGYTF
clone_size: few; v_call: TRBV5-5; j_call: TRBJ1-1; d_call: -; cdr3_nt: TGTGCCAGCAGCTTGTCCACGGGCACTGAAGCTTTCTTT; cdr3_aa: CASSLSTGTEAFF
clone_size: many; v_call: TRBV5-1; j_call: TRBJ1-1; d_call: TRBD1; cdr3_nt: TGCGCCAGCAGCTCCGGGACAGCGGACAGTGAAGCTTTCTTT; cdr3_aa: CASSSGTADSEAFF
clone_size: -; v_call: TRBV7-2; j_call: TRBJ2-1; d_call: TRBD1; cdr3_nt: TGTGCCAGCAGAGGAGGACAGGGTGGCCTTGAGCAGTTCTTC; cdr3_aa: CASRGGQGGLEQFF
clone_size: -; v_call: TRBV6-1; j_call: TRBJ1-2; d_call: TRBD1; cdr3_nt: TGTGCCAGCAAGCTGGGGACAGGGGCCTTTCTAGCCTATAGCTACACCTTC; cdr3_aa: CASKLGTGAFLAYSYTF
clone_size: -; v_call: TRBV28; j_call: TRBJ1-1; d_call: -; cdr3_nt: TGTGCCAGCAGGAGTAGGGGGAGGACTGAAGCTTTCTTT; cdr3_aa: CASRSRGRTEAFF
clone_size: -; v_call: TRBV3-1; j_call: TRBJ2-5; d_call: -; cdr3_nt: TGTGCCAGCAGCCAAGCAGGGGTTGAAGAGACCCAGTACTTC; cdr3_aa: CASSQAGVEETQYF
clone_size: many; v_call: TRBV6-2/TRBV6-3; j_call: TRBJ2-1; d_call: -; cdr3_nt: TGTGCCAGTTCCCCGGGAACATGGAATAATGAGCAGTTCTTC; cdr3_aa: CASSPGTWNNEQFF
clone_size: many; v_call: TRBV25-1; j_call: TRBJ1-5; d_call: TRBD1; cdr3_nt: TGTGCCAGCAGTGCGGGACAGGGCGGCAATCAGCCCCAGCATTTT; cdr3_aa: CASSAGQGGNQPQHF
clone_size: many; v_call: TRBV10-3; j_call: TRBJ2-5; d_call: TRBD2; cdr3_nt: TGTGCCATCAGTGACTTAGCGGGGGCCAGCTCACCGGGGACCCAGTACTTC; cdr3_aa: CAISDLAGASSPGTQYF